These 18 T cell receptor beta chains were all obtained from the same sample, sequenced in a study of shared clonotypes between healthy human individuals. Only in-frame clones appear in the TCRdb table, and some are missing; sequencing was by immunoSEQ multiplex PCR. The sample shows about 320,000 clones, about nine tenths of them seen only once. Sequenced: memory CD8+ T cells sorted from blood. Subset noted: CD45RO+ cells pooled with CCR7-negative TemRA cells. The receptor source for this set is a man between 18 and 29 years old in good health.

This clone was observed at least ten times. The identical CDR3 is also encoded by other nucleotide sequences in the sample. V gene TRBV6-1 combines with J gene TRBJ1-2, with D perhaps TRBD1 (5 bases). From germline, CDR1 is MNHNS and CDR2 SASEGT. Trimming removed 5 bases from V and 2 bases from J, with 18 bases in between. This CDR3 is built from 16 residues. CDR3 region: CASSQDTRGANYGYTF. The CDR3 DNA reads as TGTGCCAGCAGTCAAGACACAAGGGGAGCAAACTATGGCTACACCTTC.

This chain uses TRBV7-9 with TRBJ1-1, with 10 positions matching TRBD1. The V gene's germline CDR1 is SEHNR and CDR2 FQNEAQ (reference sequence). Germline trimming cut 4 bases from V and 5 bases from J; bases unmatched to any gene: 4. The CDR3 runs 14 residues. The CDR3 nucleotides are TGTGCCAGCAGCTACGGGACAGGGGTTACTGAAGCTTTCTTT. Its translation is CASSYGTGVTEAFF.

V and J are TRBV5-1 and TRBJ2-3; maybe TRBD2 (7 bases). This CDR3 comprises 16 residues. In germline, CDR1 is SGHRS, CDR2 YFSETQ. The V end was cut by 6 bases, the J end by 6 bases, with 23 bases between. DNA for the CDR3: TGCGCCAGCACCCGCCTTGGGGGCGGGAGTTCGGATACGCAGTATTTT. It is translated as CASTRLGGGSSDTQYF.

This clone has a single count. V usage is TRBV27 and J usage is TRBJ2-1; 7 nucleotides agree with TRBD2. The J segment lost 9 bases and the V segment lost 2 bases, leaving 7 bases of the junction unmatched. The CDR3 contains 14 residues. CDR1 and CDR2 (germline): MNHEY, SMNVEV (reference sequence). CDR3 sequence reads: CASSLTLRTSEQFF. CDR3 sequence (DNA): TGTGCCAGCAGTTTAACCCTCAGGACTAGTGAGCAGTTCTTC.

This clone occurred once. The CDR3 protein is CAWTNTGELFF. The CDR3 DNA is TGTGCCTGGACGAACACCGGGGAGCTGTTTTTT. The rearrangement links TRBV30 to TRBJ2-2; D remains unclear. V lost 4 bases to trimming and J lost 0 bases, with 0 bases between them. This CDR3 has 11 amino acids. Germline lookup yields CDR1 GTSNPN and CDR2 SVGIG (reference sequence).

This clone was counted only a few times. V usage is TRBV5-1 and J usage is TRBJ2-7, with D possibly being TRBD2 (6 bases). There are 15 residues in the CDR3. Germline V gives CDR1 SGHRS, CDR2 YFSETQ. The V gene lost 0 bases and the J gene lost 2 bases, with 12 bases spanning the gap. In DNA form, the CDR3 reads TGCGCCAGCAGCTTGGGCGGGAACTTCGCCTACGAGCAGTACTTC. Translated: CASSLGGNFAYEQYF.

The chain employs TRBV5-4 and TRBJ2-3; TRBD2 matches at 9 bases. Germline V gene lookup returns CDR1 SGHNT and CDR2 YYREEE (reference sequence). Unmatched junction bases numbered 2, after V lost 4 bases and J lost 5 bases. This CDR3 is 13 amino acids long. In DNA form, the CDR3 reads TGTGCCAGCAGCATGACTAGCGGAGATACGCAGTATTTT. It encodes CASSMTSGDTQYF. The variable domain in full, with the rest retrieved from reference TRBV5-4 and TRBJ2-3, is ETGVTQSPTHLIKTRGQQVTLRCSSQSGHNTVSWYQQALGQGPQFIFQYYREEENGRGNFPPRFSGLQFPNYSSELNVNALELDDSALYLCASSMTSGDTQYFGPGTRLTVL.

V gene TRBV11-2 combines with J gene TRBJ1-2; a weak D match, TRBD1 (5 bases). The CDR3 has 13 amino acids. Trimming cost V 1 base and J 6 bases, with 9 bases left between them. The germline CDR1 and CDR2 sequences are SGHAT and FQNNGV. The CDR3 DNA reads TGTGCCAGCAGCTTAGTTTTGGGGGATGGCTACACCTTC. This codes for CASSLVLGDGYTF.

The CDR3 coding sequence is TGCGCCAGCAGCTTGCCGGCGGAGGAGCAGTACTTC. This sequence encodes CASSLPAEEQYF. This rearrangement joins TRBV5-1 to TRBJ2-7; D call uncertain. V was clipped by 1 base and J by 7 bases, with 9 bases between them. The V gene's germline CDR1 is SGHRS and CDR2 YFSETQ. This CDR3 is 12 amino acids long.

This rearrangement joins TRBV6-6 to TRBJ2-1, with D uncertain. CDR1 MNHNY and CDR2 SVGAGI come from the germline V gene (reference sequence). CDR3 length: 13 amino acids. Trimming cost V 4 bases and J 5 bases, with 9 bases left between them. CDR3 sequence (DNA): TGTGCCAGCAGTTTACTCCCGGACAATGAGCAGTTCTTC. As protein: CASSLLPDNEQFF.

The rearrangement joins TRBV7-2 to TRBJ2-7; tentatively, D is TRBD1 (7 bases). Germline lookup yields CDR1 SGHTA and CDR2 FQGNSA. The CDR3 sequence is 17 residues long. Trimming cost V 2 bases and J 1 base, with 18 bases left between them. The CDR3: CASSLYWGPGGSYEQYF. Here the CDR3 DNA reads TGTGCCAGCAGCTTATACTGGGGACCAGGGGGGTCCTACGAGCAGTACTTC.

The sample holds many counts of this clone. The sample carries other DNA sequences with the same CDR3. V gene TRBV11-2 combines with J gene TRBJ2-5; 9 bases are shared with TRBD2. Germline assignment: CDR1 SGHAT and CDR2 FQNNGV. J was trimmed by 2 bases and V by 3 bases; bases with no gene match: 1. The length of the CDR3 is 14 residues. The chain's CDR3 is CASSLLAGQETQYF. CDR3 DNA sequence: TGTGCCAGCAGCTTGCTAGCGGGACAAGAGACCCAGTACTTC.

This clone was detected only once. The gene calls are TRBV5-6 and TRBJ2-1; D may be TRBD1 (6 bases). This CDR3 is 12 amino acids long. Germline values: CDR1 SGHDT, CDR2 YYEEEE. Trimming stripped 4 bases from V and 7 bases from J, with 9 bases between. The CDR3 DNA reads TGTGCCAGCAGCCCCCAGGGGAATGAGCAGTTCTTC. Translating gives CASSPQGNEQFF.

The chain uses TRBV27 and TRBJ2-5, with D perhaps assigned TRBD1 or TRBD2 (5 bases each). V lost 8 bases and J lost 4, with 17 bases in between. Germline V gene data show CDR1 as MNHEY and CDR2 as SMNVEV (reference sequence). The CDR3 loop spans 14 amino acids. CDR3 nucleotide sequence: TGTGCCAGCGGACCGGGACCACGGGGAGAGACCCAGTACTTC. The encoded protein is CASGPGPRGETQYF.

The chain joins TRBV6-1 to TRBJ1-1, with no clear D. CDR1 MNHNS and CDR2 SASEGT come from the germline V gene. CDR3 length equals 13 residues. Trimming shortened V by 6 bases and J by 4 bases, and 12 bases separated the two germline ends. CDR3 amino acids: CASSPYSLTEAFF. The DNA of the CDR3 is TGTGCCAGCAGCCCCTACAGCCTCACTGAAGCTTTCTTT.

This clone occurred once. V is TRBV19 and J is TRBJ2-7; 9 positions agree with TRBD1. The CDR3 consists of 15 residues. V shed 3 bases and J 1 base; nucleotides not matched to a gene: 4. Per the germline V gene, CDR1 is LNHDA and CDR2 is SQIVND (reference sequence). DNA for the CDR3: TGTGCCAGTAGTATTAAAGGGACAGGGTCCTACGAGCAGTACTTC. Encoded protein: CASSIKGTGSYEQYF.

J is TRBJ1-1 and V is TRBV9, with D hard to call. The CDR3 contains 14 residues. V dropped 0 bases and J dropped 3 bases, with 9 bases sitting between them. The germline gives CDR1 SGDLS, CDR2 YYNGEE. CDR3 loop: CASSVGDWDTEAFF. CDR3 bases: TGTGCCAGCAGCGTAGGAGATTGGGACACTGAAGCTTTCTTT.

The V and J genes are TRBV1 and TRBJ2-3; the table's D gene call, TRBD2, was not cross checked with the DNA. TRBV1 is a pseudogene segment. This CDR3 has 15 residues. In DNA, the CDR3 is TGCACCAGCAGCAAACTAGCGGGAGGCACAGATACGCAGTATTTT. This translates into CTSSKLAGGTDTQYF.